Here is one T cell receptor beta chain with its context. Germline assignment: CDR1 SGHVS and CDR2 FNYEAQ. The CDR3 spans 15 residues. Trimming left V 0 bases short and J 4 bases short, with 10 bases between. Primed by a sample-barcoded 5' primer and a J-beta primer mix, a second PCR proceeded for 7 to 11 cycles. TCRdb analysed the 5' RACE reads with MiXCR anew, one entry per CDR3 protein. The profile shows about 1.4 million distinct CDR3 sequences, 59% of them singletons. The data originate from a study of blood T cells in healthy people across ages. The sequenced material came from blood. The J gene is TRBJ2-1, the V gene TRBV7-6; no firm D call. This TCR was sampled from a young man in good health. CDR3 residues: CASSLAWAKYNEQFF. CDR3 in DNA: TGTGCCAGCAGCTTAGCCTGGGCGAAATACAATGAGCAGTTCTTC.